Following are 27 T cell receptor beta chains from one sample sequenced in a study of long-term antiretroviral therapy in people with HIV. Runs used v3.0 of the immunoSEQ assay and were done at survey level. Clones were read by immunoSEQ multiplex PCR, and TCRdb kept only the in-frame ones, dropping some. Seen here are more than 11,000 clones, about 80% observed once, and the top ten hold around 18%. Sequencing was performed on unsorted PBMCs, taken 1.3 years before starting antiretroviral therapy. These receptors originate from a man aged 40-49 years with HIV.

The rearrangement joins TRBV30 to TRBJ2-3; 7 bases match TRBD2. The CDR3 has 13 residues. In germline, CDR1 is GTSNPN, CDR2 SVGIG (reference sequence). V gave up 3 bases and J gave up 4 bases; unmatched junction bases: 4. The CDR3 DNA reads TGTGCCTGGAGAGCGGGGACCTCAGATACGCAGTATTTT. Amino acids: CAWRAGTSDTQYF.

The chain combines TRBV10-1 with TRBJ2-2; the D call may be TRBD1 or TRBD2 (5 bases each). The CDR3 is 14 amino acids. V was cut by 2 bases and J by 5 bases, with 9 bases left in between. Germline V gives CDR1 WNHNN, CDR2 SYGVQD (reference sequence). Here the CDR3 reads CASSERDVTGELFF. Here the CDR3 DNA reads TGCGCCAGCAGTGAGCGGGACGTTACCGGGGAGCTGTTTTTT.

V and J are TRBV19 and TRBJ2-6, with D uncertain. The V end was cut by 3 bases, the J end by 6 bases, with 12 bases between. Looked up from germline, CDR1 is LNHDA and CDR2 is SQIVND (reference sequence). This CDR3 is built from 15 residues. DNA for the CDR3: TGTGCCAGTAGTATCGGACGAATTGAGGCCAACGTCCTGACTTTC. Its protein product is CASSIGRIEANVLTF.

The genes are TRBV13 and TRBJ2-1; 8 nucleotides line up with TRBD2. The CDR3 is 15 residues long. The germline CDR1 and CDR2 sequences are PRHDT and FYEKMQ (reference sequence). The trim removed 7 bases at V and 4 bases at J, leaving 9 bases unmatched. The CDR3 DNA reads as TGTGCCAGCAACACAGCGGGGGCCTGGTACAATGAGCAGTTCTTC. This codes for CASNTAGAWYNEQFF.

This chain joins TRBV2 and TRBJ1-2, with D possibly TRBD1 on 6 matching bases. Trimming cost V 6 bases and J 6 bases, with 11 bases left between them. Germline CDR1 and CDR2: SNHLY and FYNNEI. This CDR3 contains 12 residues. The CDR3 is CASRDSGDGYTF. The DNA of the CDR3 is TGTGCCAGCAGGGACAGCGGTGATGGCTACACCTTC.

The genes are TRBV6-6 and TRBJ2-7; D could derive from TRBD1 or TRBD2 (6 bases each). CDR1 and CDR2 from the germline V gene are MNHNY and SVGAGI (reference sequence). The CDR3 is 11 amino acids. V was cut by 8 bases and J by 10 bases, with 15 bases left in between. This CDR3 is CASLRGGTQYF. Written as DNA, the CDR3 is TGTGCCAGCCTACGGGGCGGGACACAGTACTTC.

The chain joins TRBV5-5 to TRBJ2-7, with 10 nucleotides matching TRBD2. This CDR3 is built from 15 residues. CDR1 is SGHKS, CDR2 YYEKEE, per germline (reference sequence). Trimming cost V 0 bases and J 2 bases; bases outside gene matches: 2. The DNA of the CDR3 is TGTGCCAGCAGCTTGGGCCTAGCGGGGGCCTACGAGCAGTACTTC. Translated: CASSLGLAGAYEQYF. Together with reference TRBV5-5 and TRBJ2-7, the CDR3 gives the full variable domain: DAGVTQSPTHLIKTRGQQVTLRCSPISGHKSVSWYQQVLGQGPQFIFQYYEKEERGRGNFPDRFSARQFPNYSSELNVNALLLGDSALYLCASSLGLAGAYEQYFGPGTRLTVT.

The count of this clone is one. V and J are TRBV11-3 and TRBJ2-4, with 7 bases identical to TRBD1. Germline V gene data show CDR1 as SGHNT and CDR2 as YENEEA. V lost 4 bases, J lost 7 bases, and 10 bases stayed unmatched. The CDR3 is 15 residues long. The CDR3 DNA is TGTGCCAGCAGCTCGGCAACAGGGGTCCGGAACATTCAGTACTTC. It yields the protein CASSSATGVRNIQYF.

The chain uses TRBV6-1 and TRBJ1-6; TRBD1 might be the D (6 bases). Germline V gene data show CDR1 as MNHNS and CDR2 as SASEGT. Trimming removed 7 bases from V and 9 bases from J, with 16 bases in between. The CDR3 is made up of 14 amino acids. CDR3 in amino acids: CASNGQGLISPLHF. CDR3 in DNA: TGTGCCAGCAACGGGCAGGGGTTAATTTCACCCCTCCACTTT.

The chain combines TRBV2 with TRBJ2-5, with D perhaps being TRBD1 or TRBD2 (5 bases each). Germline V gene data show CDR1 as SNHLY and CDR2 as FYNNEI. The CDR3 spans 16 residues. Trimming stripped 2 bases from V and 5 bases from J, with 18 bases between. CDR3 DNA sequence: TGTGCCAGCAGTGAATTGGGGACCAGCGGTTGGGAGACCCAGTACTTC. It specifies CASSELGTSGWETQYF.

The rearrangement links TRBV6-1 to TRBJ2-1, with a tentative D call TRBD2 (5 bases). Trimming cost V 8 bases and J 5 bases, with 10 bases left between them. Germline assignment: CDR1 MNHNS and CDR2 SASEGT. This CDR3 has 12 amino acids. In DNA, the CDR3 is TGTGCCAGCGGCGGGCTGCACAATGAGCAGTTCTTC. This gives the protein CASGGLHNEQFF.

CDR3 sequence (DNA): TGTGCCAGCAGTGAGGGGCCAATCAACCAGTACTTC. Its protein is CASSEGPINQYF. This chain links TRBV2 with TRBJ2-7; tentative D call: TRBD1 (5 bases). Between the trimmed V and J ends, which lost 3 bases and 10 bases, there was a span of 13 bases. The CDR3 runs 12 residues. The germline CDR1 and CDR2 sequences are SNHLY and FYNNEI.

The V gene is TRBV5-6, the J gene TRBJ2-7; D is unresolved. This CDR3 is 13 amino acids long. CDR1 is SGHDT, CDR2 YYEEEE, per germline. Trimming cost V 5 bases and J 3 bases, with 12 bases left between them. The CDR3 protein is CASRPGPLYEQYF. The CDR3 coding sequence is TGTGCCAGCAGGCCCGGACCGCTCTACGAGCAGTACTTC.

This chain joins TRBV4-1 and TRBJ2-1, with D unresolved. This CDR3 has 16 residues. The germline V and J ends were trimmed by 0 bases and 4 bases, with 13 bases remaining between them. CDR1 is MGHRA and CDR2 is YSYEKL in the germline V gene. The CDR3 loop reads CASSQESRSHYNEQFF. CDR3 nucleotide sequence: TGCGCCAGCAGCCAAGAATCCAGGTCCCATTACAATGAGCAGTTCTTC.

The chain has TRBV6-5 and TRBJ1-5, with a weak D call TRBD1 (6 bases). The length of the CDR3 is 13 residues. CDR1 is MNHEY and CDR2 is SVGAGI in the germline V gene. The germline V and J ends were trimmed by 6 bases and 2 bases, with 8 bases remaining between them. The CDR3, as DNA: TGTGCCAGCAGCAGGGGTCGCAATCAGCCCCAGCATTTT. Amino acids: CASSRGRNQPQHF.

The genes are TRBV30 and TRBJ1-1, with D unresolved. CDR1 is GTSNPN, CDR2 SVGIG, per germline (reference sequence). Trimming removed 4 bases from V and 10 bases from J, with 4 bases in between. The CDR3 loop spans 8 amino acids. The CDR3 region has the DNA TGTGCCTGGATAGTAGCTTTCTTT. Its translation: CAWIVAFF.

The V gene is TRBV15, the J gene TRBJ1-2; 8 bases map to TRBD1. The CDR3 length is 16 residues. Trimming removed 5 bases from V and 3 bases from J; junction bases left unmatched: 11. In germline, CDR1 is LNHNV, CDR2 YYDKDF (reference sequence). CDR3: CATSHRQGSSYYGYTF. CDR3 in DNA: TGTGCCACCAGCCATAGACAGGGGTCGAGTTACTATGGCTACACCTTC. The full variable domain, rest sourced from reference TRBV15 and TRBJ1-2, is DAMVIQNPRYQVTQFGKPVTLSCSQTLNHNVMYWYQQKSSQAPKLLFHYYDKDFNNEADTPDNFQSRRPNTSFCFLDIRSPGLGDTAMYLCATSHRQGSSYYGYTFGSGTRLTVV.

The sample holds one count of this clone. The chain's CDR3 is CASSLPGQNYEQYF. The CDR3 coding sequence is TGTGCCAGCAGCCTCCCCGGACAGAACTACGAGCAGTACTTC. This chain connects TRBV7-9 to TRBJ2-7, with D possibly being TRBD1 (6 bases). The CDR3 extends over 14 amino acids. Trimming took 5 bases from V and 3 from J, leaving 14 bases between them. Germline CDR1 is SEHNR and CDR2 is FQNEAQ (reference sequence). The full variable domain, rest sourced from reference TRBV7-9 and TRBJ2-7, is DTGVSQNPRHKITKRGQNVTFRCDPISEHNRLYWYRQTLGQGPEFLTYFQNEAQLEKSRLLSDRFSAERPKGSFSTLEIQRTEQGDSAMYLCASSLPGQNYEQYFGPGTRLTVT.

This clone was observed a handful of times. The genes are TRBV6-5 and TRBJ1-2; no clear D. Trimming pared 0 bases from V and 6 bases from J, leaving 11 bases between. The V gene's germline CDR1 is MNHEY and CDR2 SVGAGI. The CDR3 loop spans 14 amino acids. The CDR3 sequence is CASSYSDGPHGYTF. Written as DNA, the CDR3 is TGTGCCAGCAGTTACTCGGACGGTCCGCATGGCTACACCTTC.

This clone turned up a few times. V usage is TRBV16 and J usage is TRBJ1-6; D is uncertain. Germline values: CDR1 KGHSY, CDR2 FQNENV. V gave up 0 bases and J gave up 7 bases, with 4 bases separating them. CDR3 size: 13 residues. CDR3 in DNA: TGTGCCAGCAGCCAATCTAGGAATTCACCCCTCCACTTT. This translates into CASSQSRNSPLHF.

This chain connects TRBV6-5 to TRBJ1-6; unclear D gene. From germline, CDR1 is MNHEY and CDR2 SVGAGI. The CDR3 is 13 residues long. Between the trimmed V and J ends, which lost 4 bases and 7 bases, there was a span of 8 bases. The CDR3 DNA is TGTGCCAGCAGTTTTGAGTCAAATTCACCCCTCCACTTT. It codes for CASSFESNSPLHF.

The chain recombines TRBV5-1 with TRBJ1-1, with 9 bases fitting TRBD1. The CDR3 covers 14 residues. J gave up 5 bases and V 2 bases, and 4 bases lay outside the gene matches. Germline values: CDR1 SGHRS, CDR2 YFSETQ. The CDR3 loop reads CASSLDRGGTEAFF. CDR3 sequence (DNA): TGCGCCAGCAGCTTAGACAGGGGGGGAACTGAAGCTTTCTTT.

The J gene is TRBJ1-1, the V gene TRBV9; a possible D gene is TRBD1 (5 bases). The V gene's germline CDR1 is SGDLS and CDR2 YYNGEE. CDR3 size: 13 residues. Deletions cut 0 bases from V and 4 bases from J, with 7 bases between. CDR3 loop: CASSVVGATEAFF. The DNA for the CDR3 is TGTGCCAGCAGCGTAGTCGGGGCCACTGAAGCTTTCTTT.

V is TRBV7-9 and J is TRBJ2-7; 8 bases align to TRBD1. This CDR3 has 15 amino acids. V dropped 4 bases and J dropped 0; count of bases not matched to a gene: 5. Germline values: CDR1 SEHNR, CDR2 FQNEAQ (reference sequence). The CDR3 DNA reads as TGTGCCAGCAGCTCAGGACAGGGACTCTCCTACGAGCAGTACTTC. This sequence encodes CASSSGQGLSYEQYF.

Remarks on this clone: At the DNA level, this CDR3 is encoded by other sequences in the same sample as well. V usage is TRBV27 and J usage is TRBJ1-1; maybe TRBD1 (6 bases). CDR3 size: 15 residues. CDR1 MNHEY and CDR2 SMNVEV come from the germline V gene (reference sequence). V was trimmed by 5 bases and J by 1 base, leaving 14 bases between them. The CDR3 spells CASSSPLGANTEAFF. CDR3 bases: TGTGCCAGCAGTAGCCCCCTGGGGGCGAACACTGAAGCTTTCTTT.

Of note for this clone: One junction end disagrees with the germline gene, perhaps due to a read error. The chain employs TRBV11-2 and TRBJ2-1, with 8 bases aligning to TRBD2. The germline V gene has CDR1 SGHAT and CDR2 FQNNGV. This CDR3 spans 14 amino acids. The CDR3 coding sequence is TGTGCCAGCAGGTTAGCGGGGACGGGCAATGAGCAGTTCTTC. Protein sequence: CASRLAGTGNEQFF.

The chain combines TRBV5-4 with TRBJ1-2, with 8 bases matching TRBD1. Losses at the gene ends were 2 bases for V and 6 bases for J; bases not matched to a gene: 9. This CDR3 is built from 15 residues. Per germline, CDR1 SGHNT and CDR2 YYREEE (reference sequence). CDR3 residues: CASSFTGGSKDGYTF. In DNA, the CDR3 is TGTGCCAGCAGCTTTACAGGGGGTAGCAAGGATGGCTACACCTTC. The whole variable domain, remainder taken from reference TRBV5-4 and TRBJ1-2, is ETGVTQSPTHLIKTRGQQVTLRCSSQSGHNTVSWYQQALGQGPQFIFQYYREEENGRGNFPPRFSGLQFPNYSSELNVNALELDDSALYLCASSFTGGSKDGYTFGSGTRLTVV.